This TCR beta chain is drawn from a study of T cell responses to AZD1222 COVID-19 vaccine. Germline CDR1 and CDR2: PRHDT and FYEKMQ (reference sequence). Trimming took off 3 bases at V and 3 bases at J, with 14 bases between the two ends. The CDR3 is made up of 15 amino acids. Sequenced by immunoSEQ multiplex PCR; TCRdb stores in-frame clones only, minus some. The sample contains 130,000 or so clones, around 88% of which appear only once. A word on this clone: Antigen specificity is unknown.

Study-wide results and caveats: Targeting of unmutated variant regions was reportedly seen in nearly half of spike-specific TCRs. Vaccine-related CD4 TCRs covered spike, predominating at 160-218 and 743-854.

The rearrangement uses TRBV13 and TRBJ1-2, with a possible D match to TRBD1 (5 bases). The material sequenced was peripheral blood, taken on day 0 of MenACWY control vaccination. The sequence was collected from an adult in good health. The CDR3 DNA sequence: TGTGCCAGCAGCTTCGTCACGGGGGGTGACTATGGCTACACCTTC. Residues: CASSFVTGGDYGYTF. The full variable domain, completed using reference TRBV13 and TRBJ1-2, is AAGVIQSPRHLIKEKRETATLKCYPIPRHDTVYWYQQGPGQDPQFLISFYEKMQSDKGSIPDRFSAQQFSDYHSELNMSSLELGDSALYFCASSFVTGGDYGYTFGSGTRLTVV.